This T cell receptor beta chain was sequenced for a study of T cell clonotyping in hematopoietic cell transplantation. Study-wide results and caveats: Broader posttransplant TCR repertoire diversity was predicted by graft donor and pretransplant recipient Inverse Simpson Index values.

The sample holds one count of this clone. Its cognate antigen is unknown. Between the trimmed V and J ends, which lost 5 bases and 0 bases, there was a span of 8 bases. The CDR3 has 14 amino acids. The germline V gene encodes CDR1 MNHEY and CDR2 SVGAGI. Here immunoSEQ multiplex PCR was the method, and the copy in TCRdb shows in-frame clones only, minus some. Counted here are about 7,100 clones, just over 95% occurring once; the ten biggest clones make up 0.64%. The receptor was derived from a male patient aged 55-69 years who had an allogeneic stem cell transplant from a related donor, so the T cells may come from the graft donor. Some clones in this sample may be carry-over from other donors' samples. The rearrangement joins TRBV6-5 to TRBJ1-3; no reliable D call. The sequencing here drew on PBMCs, taken 30 days after allogeneic stem cell transplant. The CDR3 sequence is CASSIGFSGNTIYF. DNA of the CDR3: TGTGCCAGCAGTATAGGGTTCTCTGGAAACACCATATATTTT.